A few counts support the clone carrying this T cell receptor beta chain. The record originates from a study of blood T cell repertoires in COVID-19. Profiling relied on immunoSEQ multiplex PCR, and the TCRdb table lists in-frame clones only, not all of them. The table includes about 42,000 clones, about 76% detected once. Germline V gene lookup returns CDR1 MGHDK and CDR2 SYGVNS. Trimming removed 6 bases from V and 0 bases from J, with 8 bases in between. The CDR3 extends over 13 amino acids. This sequence joins TRBV25-1 and TRBJ1-1; a weak D match, TRBD1 (5 bases). The origin of this receptor is a man between 65 and 79 years old with active or convalescent COVID-19. Material for sequencing was peripheral blood. DNA of the CDR3: TGTGCCAGCAGGGGCAGGGTGAACACTGAAGCTTTCTTT. Its translation: CASRGRVNTEAFF.